This T cell receptor beta chain was retrieved from a study of T-cell memory formation after mild COVID-19. A word on this clonotype: Its matching antigen is unknown.

TCRdb independently ran MiXCR on the 5' RACE reads; one entry per CDR3 protein. The sample shows a few hundred thousand distinct CDR3 sequences, approximately 19% of them seen only once. The study's findings and limits: The CD4+ clones that contracted clustered mainly within CM and EM, and the CD8+ clones concentrated in EMRA.

Germline values: CDR1 MNHEY, CDR2 SMNVEV (reference sequence). Trimming took off 3 bases at V and 8 bases at J, with 19 bases between the two ends. The CDR3 consists of 15 residues. The sequence was obtained from a man between 18 and 29 years old who had mild COVID-19 (a few samples of this study predate the infection). Cell type and time point are not known. The rearrangement joins TRBV27 to TRBJ1-2, with D perhaps matching TRBD1 (5 bases). Material for sequencing was PBMCs or a T cell subset sorted from them (not recorded which). The DNA for the CDR3 is TGTGCCAGCAGTTTCAGGGCGACGGTTATGTCGGGCTACACCTTC. Its protein product is CASSFRATVMSGYTF.